These 18 T cell receptor beta chains share one sample of origin, sequenced in a study of persistence of HIV-infected CD4 T cells. Sequencing used immunoSEQ version 4 in survey mode. The table came from immunoSEQ multiplex PCR; TCRdb's copy has only in-frame clones and leaves some out. The table has tens of thousands of clones, roughly four fifths seen once. Their antigens are not known. Stimulation used 10 ug/mL lysate from CMV-infected fibroblasts. CD40L-negative CD69-negative CD45RO-high memory CD4+ T cells were sorted as populations depleted of antigen-responding cells. The sample here was CD4+ T cells sorted from PBMCs after roughly 18-hour stimulation, taken from a patient who received antiretroviral therapy. The receptors here all came from an adult man with HIV who was CMV-seropositive.

The V call is TRBV27, the J call TRBJ2-1; perhaps TRBD2 as D (6 bases). Germline V gene lookup returns CDR1 MNHEY and CDR2 SMNVEV (reference sequence). Deletions cut 8 bases from V and 1 base from J, with 12 bases between. This CDR3 contains 14 residues. For the CDR3, the DNA is TGTGCCAGCGCCGGGACTCTTTCCTACAATGAGCAGTTCTTC. Translating gives CASAGTLSYNEQFF.

CDR3 DNA sequence: TGTGCCAGTATATCAGGGGGCACTAACTATGGCTACACCTTC. Amino acid sequence: CASISGGTNYGYTF. The chain links TRBV6-5 to TRBJ1-2; 8 positions agree with TRBD1. The CDR3 consists of 14 residues. CDR1 and CDR2 (germline): MNHEY, SVGAGI. The trim removed 9 bases at V and 0 bases at J, leaving 6 bases unmatched.

This chain joins TRBV3-1 (or the pseudogene TRBV3-2) and TRBJ2-2; D uncertain. CDR3 length equals 12 residues. The V gene's germline CDR1 is LGHDT and CDR2 YNNKEL (reference sequence). V was pared by 3 bases and J by 6 bases, with 5 bases between. DNA for the CDR3: TGTGCCAGCAGCCACTATCCCGGGGAGCTGTTTTTT. Translation: CASSHYPGELFF.

The chain employs TRBV4-1 and TRBJ2-3; TRBD2 matches 10 bases. CDR1 is MGHRA, CDR2 YSYEKL, per germline. The CDR3 covers 15 residues. J gave up 3 bases and V 3 bases, and 3 bases lay outside the gene matches. CDR3 in DNA: TGCGCCAGCAGCCACTTACTAGCGGGGACAGATACGCAGTATTTT. It yields the protein CASSHLLAGTDTQYF.

V is TRBV5-1 and J is TRBJ1-2; 12 bases map to TRBD1. V shed 0 bases, J shed 2 bases, and the junction held 8 bases outside the gene matches. This CDR3 has 18 residues. The germline V gene has CDR1 SGHRS and CDR2 YFSETQ. The CDR3 DNA follows: TGCGCCAGCAGCTTGGCGCCGGGACAGGGGGCGGAGAACTATGGCTACACCTTC. Translated, it gives CASSLAPGQGAENYGYTF.

The chain carries TRBV27 and TRBJ1-2, with D maybe TRBD1 (6 bases). Trimming removed 6 bases from V and 0 bases from J, with 11 bases in between. CDR1 and CDR2 from the germline V gene are MNHEY and SMNVEV (reference sequence). The CDR3 covers 14 residues. The CDR3: CASRETGANYGYTF. The CDR3 DNA sequence: TGTGCCAGCAGAGAGACAGGAGCTAACTATGGCTACACCTTC.

This chain connects TRBV19 to TRBJ2-2; possibly TRBD1 or TRBD2 for D (6 bases each). CDR1 LNHDA and CDR2 SQIVND come from the germline V gene (reference sequence). The CDR3 runs 17 residues. V was trimmed by 3 bases and J by 1 base, leaving 15 bases between them. Here the CDR3 reads CASSIARGQLNTGELFF. The CDR3 nucleotides are TGTGCCAGTAGTATCGCCCGGGGGCAGTTGAACACCGGGGAGCTGTTTTTT. The full variable domain, in which reference TRBV19 and TRBJ2-2 provide the parts outside the CDR3, is DGGITQSPKYLFRKEGQNVTLSCEQNLNHDAMYWYRQDPGQGLRLIYYSQIVNDFQKGDIAEGYSVSREKKESFPLTVTSAQKNPTAFYLCASSIARGQLNTGELFFGEGSRLTVL.

This clone is medium-sized within its sample. Other DNA sequences from this sample encode an identical CDR3 as well. This chain links TRBV2 with TRBJ1-1; D call uncertain. This CDR3 is 13 amino acids long. The ends were cut back, 4 bases at V and 1 base at J, with 7 bases in the middle. Germline V gene lookup returns CDR1 SNHLY and CDR2 FYNNEI. Here the CDR3 reads CASSGRGNTEAFF. The CDR3, as DNA: TGTGCCAGCAGTGGTCGGGGGAACACTGAAGCTTTCTTT.

The rearrangement links TRBV5-4 to TRBJ2-7; D may be TRBD1 (6 bases). This CDR3 is built from 12 residues. Germline CDR1 and CDR2: SGHNT and YYREEE (reference sequence). The V end lost 5 bases, the J end lost 6 bases, and 12 bases lay between the germline ends. The CDR3 protein is CASRQGSAEQYF. The CDR3 DNA reads as TGTGCCAGCAGGCAGGGGTCTGCCGAGCAGTACTTC.

The chain recombines TRBV5-5 with TRBJ2-3; D is unresolved. Trimming removed 0 bases at V and 3 bases at J, with 8 bases between. There are 14 residues in the CDR3. Germline V gene lookup returns CDR1 SGHKS and CDR2 YYEKEE (reference sequence). The CDR3 bases are TGTGCCAGCAGCTTGGACAGCCCAACAGATACGCAGTATTTT. Translating it yields CASSLDSPTDTQYF. The whole variable domain, remainder taken from reference TRBV5-5 and TRBJ2-3, is DAGVTQSPTHLIKTRGQQVTLRCSPISGHKSVSWYQQVLGQGPQFIFQYYEKEERGRGNFPDRFSARQFPNYSSELNVNALLLGDSALYLCASSLDSPTDTQYFGPGTRLTVL.

This clone was observed a single time. The genes are TRBV28 and TRBJ2-7; TRBD1 aligns across 9 bases. Germline V gives CDR1 MDHEN, CDR2 SYDVKM. The junction had 10 bases not matched to a gene; V was cut back by 5 bases and J by 5 bases. The length of the CDR3 is 15 residues. Here the CDR3 DNA reads TGTGCCAGCAGTCCCATTGGGACAGGGATCCACGAGCAGTACTTC. It encodes CASSPIGTGIHEQYF.

The chain carries TRBV15 and TRBJ2-2; maybe TRBD1 (5 bases). The CDR3 totals 17 residues. The V and J ends lost 1 base and 0 bases respectively, with 12 bases between them. Germline assignment: CDR1 LNHNV and CDR2 YYDKDF (reference sequence). The CDR3 coding sequence is TGTGCCACCAGCAGAGCTTGGGGCCGATCGAACACCGGGGAGCTGTTTTTT. It specifies CATSRAWGRSNTGELFF.

The chain recombines TRBV5-1 with TRBJ1-4; TRBD1 is a possible D gene (5 bases). Per the germline V gene, CDR1 is SGHRS and CDR2 is YFSETQ. Between the trimmed V and J ends, which lost 1 base and 7 bases, there was a span of 20 bases. CDR3 length equals 17 residues. As DNA, the CDR3 is TGCGCCAGCAGCTTGAGACAGACGTTCAACGGTGGTGAAAAACTGTTTTTT. This encodes CASSLRQTFNGGEKLFF.

This rearrangement joins TRBV28 to TRBJ1-1; 7 nucleotides match TRBD1. Germline V gene data show CDR1 as MDHEN and CDR2 as SYDVKM. V was pared by 7 bases and J by 0 bases, with 17 bases of the junction left unmatched. The CDR3 contains 18 residues. The CDR3 region has the DNA TGTGCCAGCAAAAACAACATCAGGGGGAGATATCTGAACACTGAAGCTTTCTTT. Its protein product is CASKNNIRGRYLNTEAFF.

The chain combines TRBV5-1 with TRBJ2-3, with 14 bases lining up with TRBD2. There are 18 residues in the CDR3. With 5 bases clipped from V and 1 base from J, the junction kept 9 bases outside the gene matches. From germline, CDR1 is SGHRS and CDR2 YFSETQ. The CDR3 nucleotides read TGCGCCAGCAGAAAGGCGACTAGCGGGGGGGCCGGCACAGATACGCAGTATTTT. Encoded protein: CASRKATSGGAGTDTQYF. Using reference TRBV5-1 and TRBJ2-3 for the parts outside the CDR3, the full variable domain is KAGVTQTPRYLIKTRGQQVTLSCSPISGHRSVSWYQQTPGQGLQFLFEYFSETQRNKGNFPGRFSGRQFSNSRSEMNVSTLELGDSALYLCASRKATSGGAGTDTQYFGPGTRLTVL.

This CDR3 reads CASSVESLRMAEAFF. The CDR3 coding sequence is TGTGCCAGCAGCGTAGAGTCATTGAGGATGGCTGAAGCTTTCTTT. The gene calls are TRBV9 and TRBJ1-1; no clear D gene. Germline-derived CDR1 and CDR2 are SGDLS and YYNGEE. CDR3 length: 15 residues. V dropped 0 bases and J dropped 6 bases, with 15 bases sitting between them.

The J gene is TRBJ2-4, the V gene TRBV6-5, with D perhaps matching TRBD1 (6 bases). V was clipped by 0 bases and J by 5 bases, with 8 bases between them. This CDR3 comprises 14 residues. Per the germline V gene, CDR1 is MNHEY and CDR2 is SVGAGI. This CDR3 is CASSYSRQENIQYF. The CDR3 DNA follows: TGTGCCAGCAGTTACTCCCGACAGGAAAACATTCAGTACTTC.

The chain uses TRBV7-9 and TRBJ2-7, with 7 bases that match TRBD1. Germline CDR1 and CDR2: SEHNR and FQNEAQ (reference sequence). The CDR3 is 16 residues long. The V gene end was trimmed by 5 bases and the J gene end by 2 bases; junction bases not matched to a gene: 12. The CDR3 region is CASSRYRTGTAYEQYF. CDR3 in DNA: TGTGCCAGCAGCCGATACAGGACAGGAACCGCCTACGAGCAGTACTTC.